The 3 T cell receptor beta chains presented below share a single source sample, sequenced in a study of cytomegalovirus exposure and HLA in healthy donors. PCR primers comprised 60 Vbeta and 13 Jbeta primers. Sequencing was performed with immunoSEQ multiplex PCR; in TCRdb, only in-frame clones are kept and a portion is missing. The data show 160,000 or so clones, 75% to 85% seen once. Sequencing used PBMCs. The receptors shown here come from a man aged 25-40 years in good health and CMV-seronegative.

V is TRBV7-2 and J is TRBJ2-3, with 10 bases identical to TRBD1. J was trimmed by 3 bases and V by 4 bases; bases with no gene match: 10. CDR1 is SGHTA and CDR2 is FQGNSA in the germline V gene. The CDR3 sequence is 17 residues long. CDR3 amino acids: CASSWAGQGTKTDTQYF. Written as DNA, the CDR3 is TGTGCCAGCAGCTGGGCGGGACAGGGGACAAAAACAGATACGCAGTATTTT.

V is TRBV2 and J is TRBJ2-7; 10 nucleotides match TRBD2. Germline V gene sequence: CDR1 SNHLY, CDR2 FYNNEI. This CDR3 region has 12 residues. With 8 bases clipped from V and 6 bases from J, the junction kept 4 bases outside the gene matches. The CDR3 here is CASLAGGVEQYF. CDR3 sequence (DNA): TGTGCCAGCTTAGCGGGAGGAGTCGAGCAGTACTTC. Supplemented by reference TRBV2 and TRBJ2-7, the full variable domain reads EPEVTQTPSHQVTQMGQEVILRCVPISNHLYFYWYRQILGQKVEFLVSFYNNEISEKSEIFDDQFSVERPDGSNFTLKIRSTKLEDSAMYFCASLAGGVEQYFGPGTRLTVT.

A note on this clone: The same CDR3 arises from other DNA sequences in this sample as well. The J gene is TRBJ2-5, the V gene TRBV18; D not certain. Trimming cost V 3 bases and J 3 bases, with 2 bases left between them. CDR3 length: 11 residues. From germline, CDR1 is KGHSH and CDR2 LQKENI. CDR3 DNA sequence: TGTGCCAGCTCACCCAAAGAGACCCAGTACTTC. This sequence encodes CASSPKETQYF.